The following is a TCR beta chain sequence with its context. The data originate from a study of patients with pleural tuberculosis. TCRdb reprocessed the reads via MiXCR and lists one record per CDR3 protein. Here the sample spans around 49,000 distinct CDR3 sequences, approximately 7.5% being singletons. The CDR3 length is 12 residues. The germline V gene encodes CDR1 GTSNPN and CDR2 SVGIG (reference sequence). V was cut by 0 bases and J by 6 bases, with 8 bases left in between. The rearrangement uses TRBV30 and TRBJ1-1; D is unclear. The TCR sequence derives from a human donor with pleural tuberculosis. DNA of the CDR3: TGTGCCTGGAGTGTGGGAAGCTCTGAAGCTTTCTTT. Translated: CAWSVGSSEAFF.